This TCR beta chain is from a study of T-cell memory formation after mild COVID-19. This CDR3 has 15 amino acids. The V segment lost 7 bases and the J segment 7 bases; nucleotides outside the gene matches: 13. TCRdb passed the 5' RACE reads through MiXCR, listing each CDR3 protein once. The sample includes 180,000 or so distinct CDR3 sequences, 11% of them seen just once. The sample comprised PBMCs or a T cell subset sorted from them (not recorded which). The chain joins TRBV12-3 or TRBV12-4 to TRBJ2-1, with TRBD1 matching over 7 bases. This sequence was found in a man aged 18-30 years who had mild COVID-19 (a few samples of this study predate the infection). Cell type and time point are not known. This chain's CDR3 is CASIPRWDSRNEQFF. The CDR3 DNA is TGTGCCAGCATCCCCCGGTGGGACAGTAGGAATGAGCAGTTCTTC.